This T cell receptor (beta chain) comes out of a study of tumor-infiltrating lymphocytes in oesophageal squamous cell carcinoma. CDR3 length: 13 amino acids. Per the germline V gene, CDR1 is SGHTA and CDR2 is FQGNSA. The germline V and J ends were trimmed by 7 bases and 7 bases, with 16 bases remaining between them. MiXCR was run by TCRdb on the PCR reads, yielding one entry per CDR3 protein. The data show about 19,000 distinct CDR3 sequences, 30% to 50% seen once. By its share, this clonotype is medium-sized. Sequencing was carried out using blood. The chain has TRBV7-2 and TRBJ1-2; D ambiguous. The TCR originated in a male donor with esophageal squamous cell carcinoma. The CDR3 DNA reads TGTGCCAGCAACTATCAACTTTCCGGTGGCTACACCTTC. Its translation: CASNYQLSGGYTF.